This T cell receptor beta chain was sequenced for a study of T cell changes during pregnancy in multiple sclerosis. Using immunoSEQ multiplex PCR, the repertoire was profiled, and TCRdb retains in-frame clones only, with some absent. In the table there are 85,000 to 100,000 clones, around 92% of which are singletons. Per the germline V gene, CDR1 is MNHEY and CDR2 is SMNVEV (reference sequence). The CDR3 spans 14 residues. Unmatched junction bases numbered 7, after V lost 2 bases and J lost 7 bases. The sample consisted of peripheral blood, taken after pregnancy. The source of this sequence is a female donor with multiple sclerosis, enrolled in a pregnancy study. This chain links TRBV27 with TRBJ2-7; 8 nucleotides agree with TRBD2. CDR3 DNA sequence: TGTGCCAGCAGTTTAGGGACTAGTCCTACGGAGCAGTACTTC. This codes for CASSLGTSPTEQYF.